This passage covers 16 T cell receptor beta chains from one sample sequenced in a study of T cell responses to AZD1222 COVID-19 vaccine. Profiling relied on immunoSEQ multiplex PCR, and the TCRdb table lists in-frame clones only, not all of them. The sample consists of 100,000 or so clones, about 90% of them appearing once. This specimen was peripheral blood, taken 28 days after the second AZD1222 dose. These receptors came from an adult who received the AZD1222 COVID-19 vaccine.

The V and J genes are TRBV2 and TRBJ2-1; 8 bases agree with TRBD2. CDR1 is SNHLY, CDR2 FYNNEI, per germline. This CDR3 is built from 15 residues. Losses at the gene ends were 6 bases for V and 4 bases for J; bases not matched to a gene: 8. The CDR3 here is CASSLLGGGYNEQFF. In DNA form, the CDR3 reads TGTGCCAGCAGCCTACTTGGCGGGGGGTACAATGAGCAGTTCTTC.

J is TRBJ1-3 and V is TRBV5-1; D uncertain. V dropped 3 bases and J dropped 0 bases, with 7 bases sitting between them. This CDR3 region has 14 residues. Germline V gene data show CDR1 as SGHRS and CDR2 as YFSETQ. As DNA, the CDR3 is TGCGCCAGCAGCTCGGGTCTCTCTGGAAACACCATATATTTT. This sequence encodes CASSSGLSGNTIYF.

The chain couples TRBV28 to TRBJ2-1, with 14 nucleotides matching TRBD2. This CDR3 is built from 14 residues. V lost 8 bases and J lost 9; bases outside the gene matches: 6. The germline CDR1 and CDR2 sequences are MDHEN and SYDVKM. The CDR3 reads CASSGLAGVGEQFF. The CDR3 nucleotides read TGTGCCAGCTCGGGACTAGCGGGAGTTGGTGAGCAGTTCTTC.

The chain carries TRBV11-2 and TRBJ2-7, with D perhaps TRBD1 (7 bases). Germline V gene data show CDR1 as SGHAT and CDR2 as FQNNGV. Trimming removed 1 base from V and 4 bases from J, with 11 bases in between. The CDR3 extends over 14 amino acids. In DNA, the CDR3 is TGTGCCAGCAGCTTAGTGCAGGGGGGATACGAGCAGTACTTC. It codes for CASSLVQGGYEQYF.

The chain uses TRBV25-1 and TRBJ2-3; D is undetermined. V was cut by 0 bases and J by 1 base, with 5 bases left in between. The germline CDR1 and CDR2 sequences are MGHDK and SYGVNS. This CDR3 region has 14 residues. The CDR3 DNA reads TGTGCCAGCAGTGAATATAGGGGCACAGATACGCAGTATTTT. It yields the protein CASSEYRGTDTQYF.

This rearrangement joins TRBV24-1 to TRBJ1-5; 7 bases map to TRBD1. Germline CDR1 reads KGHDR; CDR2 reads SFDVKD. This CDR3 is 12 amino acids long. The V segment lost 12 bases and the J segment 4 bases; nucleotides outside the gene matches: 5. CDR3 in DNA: TGTGCCTCGACAGGGTTAAATCAGCCCCAGCATTTT. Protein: CASTGLNQPQHF.

The CDR3 sequence: CATSDGTGRENTEAFF. DNA for the CDR3: TGTGCCACCAGTGATGGGACAGGGAGAGAGAACACTGAAGCTTTCTTT. The chain links TRBV24-1 to TRBJ1-1, with 9 bases matching TRBD1. The CDR3 is 16 amino acids. Losses at the gene ends were 3 bases for V and 1 base for J; bases not matched to a gene: 5. Germline lookup yields CDR1 KGHDR and CDR2 SFDVKD.

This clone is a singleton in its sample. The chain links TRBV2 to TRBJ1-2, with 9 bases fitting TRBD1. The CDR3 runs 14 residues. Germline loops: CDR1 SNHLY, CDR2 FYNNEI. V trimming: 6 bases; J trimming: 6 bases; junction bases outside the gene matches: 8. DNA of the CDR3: TGTGCCAGCAGGAGGACAGGGGCTGGTCATGGCTACACCTTC. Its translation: CASRRTGAGHGYTF.

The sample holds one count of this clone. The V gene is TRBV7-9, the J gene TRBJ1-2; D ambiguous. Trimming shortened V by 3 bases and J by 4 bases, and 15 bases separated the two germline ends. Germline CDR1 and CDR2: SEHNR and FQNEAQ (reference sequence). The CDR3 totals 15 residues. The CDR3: CASSFSETDRYGYTF. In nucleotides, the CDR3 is TGTGCCAGCAGCTTCAGCGAGACGGACCGCTATGGCTACACCTTC.

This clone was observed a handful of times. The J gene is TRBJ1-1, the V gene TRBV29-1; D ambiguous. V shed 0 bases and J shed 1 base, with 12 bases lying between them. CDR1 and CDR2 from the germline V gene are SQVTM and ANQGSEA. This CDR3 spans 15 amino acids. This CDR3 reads CSVEDHSGENTEAFF. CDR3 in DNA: TGCAGCGTTGAAGATCATTCCGGGGAGAACACTGAAGCTTTCTTT.

CDR3 amino acids: CASSHAFGTEAFF. CDR3 bases: TGTGCCAGCAGTCACGCGTTTGGCACTGAAGCTTTCTTT. The gene calls are TRBV6-5 and TRBJ1-1, with D unclear. This CDR3 contains 13 residues. V gave up 5 bases and J gave up 4 bases, with 11 bases separating them. Germline CDR1 and CDR2: MNHEY and SVGAGI.

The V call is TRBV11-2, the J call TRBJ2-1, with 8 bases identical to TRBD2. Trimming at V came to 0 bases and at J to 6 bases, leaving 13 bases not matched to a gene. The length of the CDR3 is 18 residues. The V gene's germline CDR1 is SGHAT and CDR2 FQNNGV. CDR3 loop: CASSLDSPGLAGRNEQFF. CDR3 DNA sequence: TGTGCCAGCAGCTTAGATAGCCCCGGGCTAGCGGGCCGCAATGAGCAGTTCTTC.

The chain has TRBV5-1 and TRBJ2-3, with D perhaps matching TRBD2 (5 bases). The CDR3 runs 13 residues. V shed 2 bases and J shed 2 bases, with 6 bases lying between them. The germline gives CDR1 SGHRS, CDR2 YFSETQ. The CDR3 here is CASSFRDTDTQYF. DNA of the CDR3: TGCGCCAGCAGCTTCCGGGACACAGATACGCAGTATTTT.

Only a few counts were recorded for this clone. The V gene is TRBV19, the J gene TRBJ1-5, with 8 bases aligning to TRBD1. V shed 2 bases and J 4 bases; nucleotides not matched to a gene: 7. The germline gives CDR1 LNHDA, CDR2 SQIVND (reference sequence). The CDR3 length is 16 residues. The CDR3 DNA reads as TGTGCCAGTAGTATATGGCCAGGGGGCGGGAATCAGCCCCAGCATTTT. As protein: CASSIWPGGGNQPQHF.

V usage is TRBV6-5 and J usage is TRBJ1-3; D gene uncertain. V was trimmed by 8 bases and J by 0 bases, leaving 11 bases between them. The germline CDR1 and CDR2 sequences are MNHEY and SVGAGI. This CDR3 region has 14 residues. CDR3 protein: CASVDILSGNTIYF. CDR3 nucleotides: TGTGCCAGCGTCGACATACTCTCTGGAAACACCATATATTTT.

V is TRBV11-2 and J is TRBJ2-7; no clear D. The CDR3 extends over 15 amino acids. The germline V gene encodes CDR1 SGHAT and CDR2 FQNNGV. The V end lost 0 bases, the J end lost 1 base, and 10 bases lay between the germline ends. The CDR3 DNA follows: TGTGCCAGCAGCTTAGATTTATCATCTTCCTACGAGCAGTACTTC. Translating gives CASSLDLSSSYEQYF.